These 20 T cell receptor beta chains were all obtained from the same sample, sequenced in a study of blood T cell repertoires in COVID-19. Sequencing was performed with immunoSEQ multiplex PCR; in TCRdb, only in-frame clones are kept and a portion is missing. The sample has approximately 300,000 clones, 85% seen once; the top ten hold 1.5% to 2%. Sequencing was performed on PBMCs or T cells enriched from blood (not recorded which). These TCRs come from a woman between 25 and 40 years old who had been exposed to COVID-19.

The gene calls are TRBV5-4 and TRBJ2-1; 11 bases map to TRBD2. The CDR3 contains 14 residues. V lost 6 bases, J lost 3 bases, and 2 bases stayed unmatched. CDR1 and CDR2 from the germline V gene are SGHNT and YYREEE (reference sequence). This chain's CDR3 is CASKLAGDYNEQFF. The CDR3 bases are TGTGCCAGCAAACTAGCGGGAGACTACAATGAGCAGTTCTTC.

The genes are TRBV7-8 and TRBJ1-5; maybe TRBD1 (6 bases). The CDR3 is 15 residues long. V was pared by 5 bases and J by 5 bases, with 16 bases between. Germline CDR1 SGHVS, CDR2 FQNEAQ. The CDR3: CASSLRDTNDQPQHF. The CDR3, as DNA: TGTGCCAGCAGCCTCCGGGACACAAATGATCAGCCCCAGCATTTT.

The CDR3 loop reads CASSLAGANYGYTF. The CDR3 nucleotides read TGTGCCAGCAGCTTGGCAGGGGCGAACTATGGCTACACCTTC. The chain is built from TRBV5-4 and TRBJ1-2, with D perhaps matching TRBD1 (6 bases). The CDR3 sequence is 14 residues long. Trimming pared 0 bases from V and 2 bases from J, leaving 8 bases between. From germline, CDR1 is SGHNT and CDR2 YYREEE (reference sequence).

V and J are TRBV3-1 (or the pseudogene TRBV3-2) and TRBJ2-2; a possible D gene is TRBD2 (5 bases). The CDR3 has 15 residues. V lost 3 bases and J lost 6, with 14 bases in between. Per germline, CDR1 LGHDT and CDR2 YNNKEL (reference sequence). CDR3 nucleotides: TGTGCCAGCAGCCAGGGAGAGGTACGCGCCGGGGAGCTGTTTTTT. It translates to CASSQGEVRAGELFF.

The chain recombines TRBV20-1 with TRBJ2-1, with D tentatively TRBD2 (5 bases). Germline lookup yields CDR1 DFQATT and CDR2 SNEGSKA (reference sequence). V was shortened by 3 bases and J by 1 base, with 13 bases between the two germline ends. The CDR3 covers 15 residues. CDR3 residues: CSASGSGLSYNEQFF. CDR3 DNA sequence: TGCAGTGCTAGTGGATCCGGACTGTCCTACAATGAGCAGTTCTTC.

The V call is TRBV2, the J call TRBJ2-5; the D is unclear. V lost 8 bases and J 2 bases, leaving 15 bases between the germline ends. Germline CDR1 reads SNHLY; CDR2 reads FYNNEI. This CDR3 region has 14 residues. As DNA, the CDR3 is TGTGCCAGCTCCGAGAGCCCCAGGCAAGAGACCCAGTACTTC. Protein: CASSESPRQETQYF.

CDR3 region: CSVEGAGATDTQYF. In DNA, the CDR3 is TGCAGCGTTGAAGGAGCGGGGGCCACAGATACGCAGTATTTT. The chain joins TRBV29-1 to TRBJ2-3; 8 nucleotides line up with TRBD2. This CDR3 comprises 14 residues. The J segment lost 2 bases and the V segment lost 1 base, leaving 2 bases of the junction unmatched. Germline V lookup: CDR1 SQVTM, CDR2 ANQGSEA.

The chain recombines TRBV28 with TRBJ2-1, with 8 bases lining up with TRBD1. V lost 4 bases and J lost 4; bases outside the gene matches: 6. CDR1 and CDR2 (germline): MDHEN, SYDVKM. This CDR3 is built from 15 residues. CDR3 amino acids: CASSSTTGAYNEQFF. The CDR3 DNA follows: TGTGCCAGCAGTTCGACGACAGGGGCGTACAATGAGCAGTTCTTC.

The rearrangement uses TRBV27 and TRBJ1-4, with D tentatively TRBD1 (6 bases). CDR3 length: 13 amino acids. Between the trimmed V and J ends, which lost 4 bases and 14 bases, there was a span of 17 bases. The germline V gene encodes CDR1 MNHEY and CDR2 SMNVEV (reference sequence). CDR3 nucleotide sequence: TGTGCCAGCAGTTCTTCCAGGGGAACAAAGCTGTTTTTT. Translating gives CASSSSRGTKLFF. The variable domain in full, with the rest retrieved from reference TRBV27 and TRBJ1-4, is EAQVTQNPRYLITVTGKKLTVTCSQNMNHEYMSWYRQDPGLGLRQIYYSMNVEVTDKGDVPEGYKVSRKEKRNFPLILESPSPNQTSLYFCASSSSRGTKLFFGSGTQLSVL.

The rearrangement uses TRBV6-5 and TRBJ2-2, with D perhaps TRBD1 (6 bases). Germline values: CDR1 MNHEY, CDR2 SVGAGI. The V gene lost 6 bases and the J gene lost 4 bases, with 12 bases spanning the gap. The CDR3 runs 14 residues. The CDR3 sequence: CASRLSGVTGELFF. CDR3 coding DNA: TGTGCCAGCAGACTCTCAGGGGTCACCGGGGAGCTGTTTTTT.

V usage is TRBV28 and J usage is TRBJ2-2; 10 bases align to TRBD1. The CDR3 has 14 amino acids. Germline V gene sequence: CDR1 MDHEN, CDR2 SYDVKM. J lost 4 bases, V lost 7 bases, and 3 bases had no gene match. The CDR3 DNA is TGTGCCAGCATCAGGACAGGGGGCACCGGGGAGCTGTTTTTT. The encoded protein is CASIRTGGTGELFF.

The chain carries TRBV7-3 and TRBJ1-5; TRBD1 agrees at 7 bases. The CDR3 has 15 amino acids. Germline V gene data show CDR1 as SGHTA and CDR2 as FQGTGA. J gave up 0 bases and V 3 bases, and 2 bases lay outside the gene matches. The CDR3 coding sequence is TGTGCCAGCAGCTTTACAGGGGTTAGCAATCAGCCCCAGCATTTT. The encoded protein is CASSFTGVSNQPQHF.

The CDR3 is CASSLGGSTGELFF. As DNA, the CDR3 is TGTGCCAGCAGTTTGGGGGGTTCTACCGGGGAGCTGTTTTTT. J is TRBJ2-2 and V is TRBV28, with D possibly being TRBD2 (6 bases). Germline V lookup: CDR1 MDHEN, CDR2 SYDVKM. V gave up 3 bases and J gave up 5 bases, with 10 bases separating them. CDR3 length: 14 residues.

Written as DNA, the CDR3 is TGTGCCGTTCGGAGCGGGGAAGAGGTTAATGAAAAACTGTTTTTT. It translates to CAVRSGEEVNEKLFF. This chain connects TRBV10-3 to TRBJ1-4, with D unresolved. The germline gives CDR1 ENHRY, CDR2 SYGVKD. This CDR3 is built from 15 residues. Trimming took off 11 bases at V and 4 bases at J, with 20 bases between the two ends.

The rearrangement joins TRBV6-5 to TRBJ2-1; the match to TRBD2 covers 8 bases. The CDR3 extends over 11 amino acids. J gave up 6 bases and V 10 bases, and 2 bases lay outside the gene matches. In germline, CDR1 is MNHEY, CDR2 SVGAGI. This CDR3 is CATLAVNEQFF. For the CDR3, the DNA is TGTGCCACACTAGCGGTCAATGAGCAGTTCTTC.

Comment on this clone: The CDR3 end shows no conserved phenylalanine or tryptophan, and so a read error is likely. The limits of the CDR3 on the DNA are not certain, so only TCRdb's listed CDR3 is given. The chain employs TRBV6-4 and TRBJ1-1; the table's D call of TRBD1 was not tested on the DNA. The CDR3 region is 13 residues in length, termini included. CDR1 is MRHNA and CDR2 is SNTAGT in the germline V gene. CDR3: CASMKEGQGAILS.

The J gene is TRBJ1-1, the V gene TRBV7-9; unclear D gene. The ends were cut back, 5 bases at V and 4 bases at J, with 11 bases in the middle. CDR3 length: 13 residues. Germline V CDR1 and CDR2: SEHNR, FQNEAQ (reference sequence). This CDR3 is CASSRETPTEAFF. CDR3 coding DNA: TGTGCCAGCAGCCGCGAGACACCCACTGAAGCTTTCTTT.

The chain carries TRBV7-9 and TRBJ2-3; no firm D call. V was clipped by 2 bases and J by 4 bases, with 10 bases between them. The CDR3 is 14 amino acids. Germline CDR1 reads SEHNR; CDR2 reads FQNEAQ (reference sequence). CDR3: CASSLSAVSDTQYF. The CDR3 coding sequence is TGTGCCAGCAGCTTATCGGCGGTCTCAGATACGCAGTATTTT.

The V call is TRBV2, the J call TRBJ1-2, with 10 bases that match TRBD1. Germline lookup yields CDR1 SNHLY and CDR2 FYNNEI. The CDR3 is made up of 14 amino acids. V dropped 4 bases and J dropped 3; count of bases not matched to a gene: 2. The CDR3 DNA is TGTGCCAGCAGTGGACAGGGGGCTGACTATGGCTACACCTTC. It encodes CASSGQGADYGYTF.

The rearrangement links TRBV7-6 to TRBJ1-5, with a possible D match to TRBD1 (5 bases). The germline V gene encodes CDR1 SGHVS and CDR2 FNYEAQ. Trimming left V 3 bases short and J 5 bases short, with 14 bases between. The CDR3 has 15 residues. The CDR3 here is CASSLGGRSDQPQHF. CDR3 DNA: TGTGCCAGCAGCTTGGGGGGTAGATCAGATCAGCCCCAGCATTTT.